This T cell receptor beta chain was profiled in a study of T cells after yellow fever vaccination (dated by TCRdb to about 2019). About the full investigation: The SMART-Seq v4 Ultra Low Input RNA kit was used to prepare libraries from fractions with low cell numbers. To follow T-cell clones before and after primary and booster YFV17D yellow fever vaccination, bulk TCR alpha and beta repertoires were sequenced over time. Blood was collected at multiple timepoints before and after primary and secondary immunization, and bulk PBMC replicates and cell subsets were isolated. Two healthy male donors, one aged 18 to 30 and one aged 30 to 39 years, made up the cohort.

This clonotype was counted ten times or more. No antigen is known for it. No per-base quality is available; no much larger clone lies one base away. The meaning of the sample's treatment or condition label: live attenuated yellow fever vaccine strain. A standard Ficoll-Paque protocol was used to isolate PBMCs from peripheral blood. CD4 and CD8 T-cell fractions were isolated with Dynabeads CD4 and CD8 positive selection kits. TriZol was used to extract RNA from bulk PBMCs, CD4 and CD8 fractions, and dextramer-positive and dextramer-negative fractions. On the study overall, not on this receptor specifically: A small fraction of clonotypes showed up in both the CD4 and CD8 compartments, probably as a result of convergent recombination. After the booster, most of the clones that had expanded following primary vaccination were detected again (about 95% of CD4 and around nine tenths of CD8), which suggests that memory was broadly maintained. Only a couple of donors were included in the study, so the extent to which the findings can be generalized is limited. The secondary T-cell response was found to be weaker but faster than the primary response, with a peak reached on day 5 rather than on day 15. Because abundant contaminating clonotypes from the bulk population could be contained in FACS-sorted repertoires, computational filtering was required.

Via the germline V gene (reference sequence), CDR1 is DFQATT and CDR2 SNEGSKA. V lost 0 bases and J lost 3 bases; the stretch between them is 9 bases long. Counted from cysteine to phenylalanine, this CDR3 has 13 amino acids. Only CDR3 DNA remains: 39 bases, in frame from the first base. Synthesis of TCR cDNA relied on 5'RACE template switching, a step that introduced a universal primer site along with unique molecular identifiers. Priming for cDNA synthesis came from both the TCR alpha and TCR beta constant segments. Library amplification involved two PCR steps, and the second step added sample barcodes and sequencing adapters. Sequencing of libraries was done on Illumina HiSeq 2500 (2x100 bp) or NovaSeq (2x150 bp). The authors' pipeline ran thus. MIGEC was used to demultiplex reads and collapse the reads into UMI consensus sequences, and MiXCR was used for V(D)J alignment. Clonotypes responding to the vaccine were identified with edgeR on replicate PBMC samples, with the criteria of FDR below 0.01 and a log2 fold change above 5 up to day 15. Each bulk clonotype received a CD4 or CD8 identity based on whether the sequenced CD4 or CD8 repertoire contained that clonotype at higher abundance. Using fastp at Q25 and MiXCR, TCRdb reprocessed the public reads and kept productive beta chains. Every entry covers one CDR3 protein and lists the most common genes and DNA from its rows. The V and J calls reflect TCRdb's pipeline rather than the authors' work. In this sample the table shows about 63,000 distinct CDR3 sequences, about 7.8% of which occur a single time. Together, the top ten hold roughly a third of the sample.

The receptor comes from a man aged 25 to 40 who received the YFV17D yellow fever vaccine. Recombination connected TRBV20-1 to TRBJ2-7; the D region possibly corresponds to TRBD1 (6 bases align). The sequencing here drew on CD8+ T cells sorted from PBMCs, taken 15 days after the yellow fever booster vaccination. CDR3 reads: CSARDNRDYEQYF. The DNA reads TGCAGTGCTAGAGATAACAGGGACTACGAGCAGTACTTC.